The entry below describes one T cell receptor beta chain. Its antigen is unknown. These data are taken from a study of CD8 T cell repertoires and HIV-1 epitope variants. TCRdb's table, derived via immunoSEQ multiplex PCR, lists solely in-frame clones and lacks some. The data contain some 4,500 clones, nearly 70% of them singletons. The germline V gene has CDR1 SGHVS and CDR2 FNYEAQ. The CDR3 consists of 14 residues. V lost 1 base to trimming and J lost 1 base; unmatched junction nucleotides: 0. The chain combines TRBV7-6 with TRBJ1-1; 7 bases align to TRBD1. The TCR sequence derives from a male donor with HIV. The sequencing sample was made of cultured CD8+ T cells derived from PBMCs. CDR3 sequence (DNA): TGTGCCAGCAGCTTAGGACAGGGGAACACTGAAGCTTTCTTT. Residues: CASSLGQGNTEAFF.